This passage covers 27 T cell receptor beta chains from one sample sequenced in a study of CD8+CD57+ T cells in acquired aplastic anemia. All sequencing subjects had displayed CD8+CD57+ cell expansion on flow cytometry. It was genomic DNA that served as the template for profiling TCR beta VDJ and CDR3. MiXCR was run by TCRdb on the reads, yielding one entry per CDR3 protein. The sample shows over 250,000 distinct CDR3 sequences, 56% of them seen only once. Sequenced: sorted CD4+, CD8+, or CD8+CD57+ T cells (not recorded which) from PBMCs. These receptors originate from a human donor with aplastic anemia.

The rearrangement joins TRBV19 to TRBJ2-2, with 7 nucleotides matching TRBD2. V lost 5 bases, J lost 6 bases, and 6 bases stayed unmatched. CDR1 is LNHDA, CDR2 SQIVND, per germline (reference sequence). The CDR3 is 14 residues long. The CDR3 DNA reads TGTGCCAGTAGTTTGGGACTAACGGCCGGGGAGCTGTTTTTT. Translation gives CASSLGLTAGELFF.

This clonotype was seen many times. This chain joins TRBV10-2 and TRBJ1-5; D is unclear. Trimming removed 4 bases at V and 5 bases at J, with 9 bases between. The CDR3 sequence is 13 residues long. Germline assignment: CDR1 WSHSY and CDR2 SAAADI. The CDR3 protein is CASSVQNDQPQHF. The CDR3 DNA reads as TGCGCCAGCAGTGTTCAGAATGATCAGCCCCAGCATTTT.

This clonotype was observed at least ten times. The chain recombines TRBV5-1 with TRBJ2-7; 11 bases align to TRBD1. The trim removed 4 bases at V and 3 bases at J, leaving 6 bases unmatched. Germline V gives CDR1 SGHRS, CDR2 YFSETQ. The CDR3 is 15 residues long. As DNA, the CDR3 is TGCGCCAGCAGCCCAGGGACAGGGGGTAGCTACGAGCAGTACTTC. Translation: CASSPGTGGSYEQYF. Combining the CDR3 with reference TRBV5-1 and TRBJ2-7 gives the whole variable domain KAGVTQTPRYLIKTRGQQVTLSCSPISGHRSVSWYQQTPGQGLQFLFEYFSETQRNKGNFPGRFSGRQFSNSRSEMNVSTLELGDSALYLCASSPGTGGSYEQYFGPGTRLTVT.

The rearrangement joins TRBV19 to TRBJ1-2; 7 nucleotides align to TRBD1. Germline loops: CDR1 LNHDA, CDR2 SQIVND (reference sequence). This CDR3 region has 14 residues. Trimming removed 5 bases from V and 4 bases from J; junction bases left unmatched: 7. The DNA of the CDR3 is TGTGCCAGTAGTGCAGGACAGGTAACCTATGGCTACACCTTC. Translated, it gives CASSAGQVTYGYTF. The whole variable domain, filled in from reference TRBV19 and TRBJ1-2, reads DGGITQSPKYLFRKEGQNVTLSCEQNLNHDAMYWYRQDPGQGLRLIYYSQIVNDFQKGDIAEGYSVSREKKESFPLTVTSAQKNPTAFYLCASSAGQVTYGYTFGSGTRLTVV.

The V call is TRBV7-2, the J call TRBJ2-3, with 8 positions matching TRBD1. With 6 bases clipped from V and 5 bases from J, the junction kept 10 bases outside the gene matches. Germline CDR1 SGHTA, CDR2 FQGNSA. CDR3 length: 15 amino acids. CDR3 nucleotides: TGTGCCAGCAGGTCGACAGGGGTTGGCGGAGATACGCAGTATTTT. Translation: CASRSTGVGGDTQYF.

This sequence joins TRBV15 and TRBJ1-2; 7 bases agree with TRBD1. V dropped 3 bases and J dropped 4; count of bases not matched to a gene: 8. The CDR3 loop spans 15 amino acids. Germline CDR1 reads LNHNV; CDR2 reads YYDKDF (reference sequence). CDR3: CATSSGRDRVYGYTF. For the CDR3, the DNA is TGTGCCACCAGCAGCGGACGCGACAGGGTCTATGGCTACACCTTC.

The rearrangement uses TRBV7-8 and TRBJ1-1; a weak D match, TRBD1 (5 bases). Trimming removed 4 bases at V and 5 bases at J, with 14 bases between. Per germline, CDR1 SGHVS and CDR2 FQNEAQ. There are 14 residues in the CDR3. The CDR3 loop reads CASSSPDRRTEAFF. CDR3 nucleotides: TGTGCCAGCAGCTCCCCCGACAGAAGGACTGAAGCTTTCTTT.

This chain links TRBV7-8 with TRBJ2-7; 9 bases line up with TRBD2. Trimming removed 1 base from V and 0 bases from J; junction bases left unmatched: 7. From germline, CDR1 is SGHVS and CDR2 FQNEAQ. The CDR3 runs 17 residues. DNA of the CDR3: TGTGCCAGCAGCTTAGTGGCTAGCGGGGCGCTCTCCTACGAGCAGTACTTC. Translation: CASSLVASGALSYEQYF.

The rearrangement joins TRBV7-9 to TRBJ2-5; 9 bases are a match to TRBD1. This CDR3 contains 15 residues. Germline trimming cut 5 bases from V and 3 bases from J; bases unmatched to any gene: 7. CDR1 and CDR2 (germline): SEHNR, FQNEAQ (reference sequence). CDR3 DNA sequence: TGTGCCAGCAGCAGGACAGGGGTCATGGAAGAGACCCAGTACTTC. It codes for CASSRTGVMEETQYF.

In its sample, this clonotype was seen a few times. This chain links TRBV29-1 with TRBJ1-3; 9 bases map to TRBD1. The CDR3 is 15 residues long. The ends lost 4 bases at V and 4 bases at J; junction bases unmatched: 8. CDR1 and CDR2 from the germline V gene are SQVTM and ANQGSEA. CDR3 in amino acids: CSVAPGTGQGNTIYF. CDR3 coding DNA: TGCAGCGTTGCCCCAGGGACAGGGCAAGGAAACACCATATATTTT.

This clonotype turned up a few times. The chain couples TRBV6-2 or TRBV6-3 to TRBJ2-3; 8 bases match TRBD2. Germline V gives CDR1 MNHEY, CDR2 SVGEGT. Trimming at V came to 11 bases and at J to 4 bases, leaving 11 bases not matched to a gene. There are 14 residues in the CDR3. The CDR3 sequence is CALGRSGGADTQYF. The CDR3 DNA sequence: TGTGCCCTCGGGAGGTCCGGGGGGGCAGATACGCAGTATTTT.

The V call is TRBV19, the J call TRBJ1-6; 9 bases fit TRBD1. The V and J ends lost 10 bases and 10 bases, in that order; junction bases with no gene match: 11. Per germline, CDR1 LNHDA and CDR2 SQIVND (reference sequence). The CDR3 sequence is 14 residues long. The CDR3 DNA sequence: TGTGCCACTAGAGAGGACAGGGGTTTCTCACCCCTCCACTTT. Its protein is CATREDRGFSPLHF.

The genes are TRBV19 and TRBJ1-1; D remains unclear. Trimming took off 8 bases at V and 1 base at J, with 11 bases between the two ends. The CDR3 is 13 residues long. Germline values: CDR1 LNHDA, CDR2 SQIVND (reference sequence). The CDR3 loop is CASCRAQNTEAFF. The CDR3 coding sequence is TGTGCCAGTTGCCGGGCTCAGAACACTGAAGCTTTCTTT.

CDR3 nucleotides: TGTGCCAGCAGTCCGGACAGGGGGACATCGAGAGCTTTCTTT. Amino acids: CASSPDRGTSRAFF. This chain links TRBV12-3 or TRBV12-4 with TRBJ1-1; 10 nucleotides line up with TRBD1. CDR3 length: 14 residues. V lost 5 bases, J lost 10 bases, and 10 bases stayed unmatched.

The sample holds many counts of this clonotype. V is TRBV7-9 and J is TRBJ2-7; 7 positions agree with TRBD1. In germline, CDR1 is SEHNR, CDR2 FQNEAQ (reference sequence). With 5 bases clipped from V and 3 bases from J, the junction kept 7 bases outside the gene matches. The CDR3 spans 14 residues. The CDR3 sequence: CASSRGTERYEQYF. Written as DNA, the CDR3 is TGTGCCAGCAGCAGGGGGACAGAGCGCTACGAGCAGTACTTC.

The V gene is TRBV5-1, the J gene TRBJ1-4; a weak D match, TRBD1 (5 bases). V was shortened by 0 bases and J by 7 bases, with 10 bases between the two germline ends. This CDR3 spans 14 amino acids. Looked up from germline, CDR1 is SGHRS and CDR2 is YFSETQ. The CDR3, as DNA: TGCGCCAGCAGCTTGGGGGCCGGGGGTGAAAAACTGTTTTTT. Encoded protein: CASSLGAGGEKLFF. The whole variable domain, filled in from reference TRBV5-1 and TRBJ1-4, reads KAGVTQTPRYLIKTRGQQVTLSCSPISGHRSVSWYQQTPGQGLQFLFEYFSETQRNKGNFPGRFSGRQFSNSRSEMNVSTLELGDSALYLCASSLGAGGEKLFFGSGTQLSVL.

Details on this clonotype: Just one base apart from a much larger clone, this may be a read error. As the CDR3 is not closed by the conserved phenylalanine or tryptophan, this likely results from a read error. V gene TRBV4-2 combines with J gene TRBJ2-1; TRBD2 is a possible D gene (7 bases). Germline V gene sequence: CDR1 LGHNA, CDR2 YNFKEQ. V was clipped by 0 bases and J by 6 bases, with 18 bases between them. This CDR3 is built from 17 residues. CDR3 in DNA: TGTGCCAGCAGCCAAGATCACCTAGCGGAAGGGGGCAATGAGCAGTTCCTC. Translation: CASSQDHLAEGGNEQFL.

The rearrangement uses TRBV2 and TRBJ1-4; 7 nucleotides match TRBD1. V gave up 8 bases and J gave up 12 bases; unmatched junction bases: 6. CDR3 size: 11 residues. Germline V gene lookup returns CDR1 SNHLY and CDR2 FYNNEI. CDR3 region: CASAPDRQLFF. The DNA for the CDR3 is TGTGCCAGCGCTCCGGACAGGCAACTGTTTTTT.

In its sample, this clonotype was seen many times. The chain joins TRBV19 to TRBJ2-3; 7 bases fit TRBD2. The germline gives CDR1 LNHDA, CDR2 SQIVND (reference sequence). The ends lost 5 bases at V and 4 bases at J; junction bases unmatched: 12. The CDR3 runs to 16 residues. The CDR3 is CASSPRTRGGADTQYF. CDR3 DNA sequence: TGTGCCAGTAGTCCCCGTACACGCGGGGGAGCAGATACGCAGTATTTT.

This clonotype was seen more than once but under ten times. At one end the junction does not follow the germline gene, possibly because of a read error. This chain links TRBV6-5 with TRBJ1-6, with 9 bases fitting TRBD1. CDR3 length equals 14 residues. CDR1 and CDR2 (germline): MNHEY, SVGAGI. CDR3 in amino acids: CAISAGQGGSPLHF. The CDR3 nucleotides are TGTGCCATCAGTGCGGGACAGGGTGGTTCACCCCTCCACTTT.

V gene TRBV29-1 combines with J gene TRBJ2-7; tentatively, D is TRBD1 or TRBD2 (6 bases each). The CDR3 has 15 amino acids. V lost 4 bases and J lost 6, with 22 bases in between. Looked up from germline, CDR1 is SQVTM and CDR2 is ANQGSEA. In DNA form, the CDR3 reads TGCAGCGTTGCGGGGGCACAGGGTGGGGCTAGCGAGCAGTACTTC. Translation gives CSVAGAQGGASEQYF.

The chain carries TRBV5-4 and TRBJ1-5; 9 nucleotides line up with TRBD1. The CDR3 length is 16 residues. Germline loops: CDR1 SGHNT, CDR2 YYREEE (reference sequence). Losses at the gene ends were 4 bases for V and 1 base for J; bases not matched to a gene: 6. CDR3 sequence reads: CASSLDRGRSNQPQHF. CDR3 bases: TGTGCCAGCAGCCTGGACAGGGGTAGAAGCAATCAGCCCCAGCATTTT.

V gene TRBV5-7 combines with J gene TRBJ1-6; D is undetermined. TRBV5-7 is sorted into the ORF group, with uncertain function. CDR3 size: 14 residues. Trimming stripped 4 bases from V and 1 base from J, with 6 bases between. CDR3 bases: TGTGCCAGCAGCGGCGGGTCCTATAATTCACCCCTCCACTTT. Translation: CASSGGSYNSPLHF.

There are a few counts of this clonotype. The chain combines TRBV15 with TRBJ1-2; tentatively, D is TRBD1 (5 bases). From germline, CDR1 is LNHNV and CDR2 YYDKDF (reference sequence). Trimming stripped 0 bases from V and 4 bases from J, with 9 bases between. The CDR3 totals 14 residues. CDR3 in DNA: TGTGCCACCAGCAGAGATGGGACGGCCTATGGCTACACCTTC. It yields the protein CATSRDGTAYGYTF.

This chain connects TRBV19 to TRBJ1-3; D call uncertain. Germline CDR1 LNHDA, CDR2 SQIVND (reference sequence). Trimming left V 8 bases short and J 2 bases short, with 7 bases between. The CDR3 loop spans 12 amino acids. The CDR3 sequence is CASPDPGNTIYF. CDR3 nucleotide sequence: TGTGCCAGTCCCGATCCTGGAAACACCATATATTTT.

V usage is TRBV7-2 and J usage is TRBJ2-7; D is unresolved. The CDR3 totals 13 residues. V gave up 6 bases and J gave up 2 bases, with 11 bases separating them. CDR1 SGHTA and CDR2 FQGNSA come from the germline V gene. The CDR3: CASRTKGPYEQYF. CDR3 coding DNA: TGTGCCAGCAGGACCAAAGGCCCCTACGAGCAGTACTTC. The full variable domain, rest sourced from reference TRBV7-2 and TRBJ2-7, is GAGVSQSPSNKVTEKGKDVELRCDPISGHTALYWYRQSLGQGLEFLIYFQGNSAPDKSGLPSDRFSAERTGGSVSTLTIQRTQQEDSAVYLCASRTKGPYEQYFGPGTRLTVT.

The V and J genes are TRBV10-3 and TRBJ2-1; 7 bases line up with TRBD2. The germline gives CDR1 ENHRY, CDR2 SYGVKD. J lost 0 bases, V lost 3 bases, and 5 bases had no gene match. CDR3 length: 16 residues. CDR3 sequence: CAISELARRSYNEQFF. In DNA, the CDR3 is TGTGCCATCAGTGAACTAGCGCGCCGCTCCTACAATGAGCAGTTCTTC.